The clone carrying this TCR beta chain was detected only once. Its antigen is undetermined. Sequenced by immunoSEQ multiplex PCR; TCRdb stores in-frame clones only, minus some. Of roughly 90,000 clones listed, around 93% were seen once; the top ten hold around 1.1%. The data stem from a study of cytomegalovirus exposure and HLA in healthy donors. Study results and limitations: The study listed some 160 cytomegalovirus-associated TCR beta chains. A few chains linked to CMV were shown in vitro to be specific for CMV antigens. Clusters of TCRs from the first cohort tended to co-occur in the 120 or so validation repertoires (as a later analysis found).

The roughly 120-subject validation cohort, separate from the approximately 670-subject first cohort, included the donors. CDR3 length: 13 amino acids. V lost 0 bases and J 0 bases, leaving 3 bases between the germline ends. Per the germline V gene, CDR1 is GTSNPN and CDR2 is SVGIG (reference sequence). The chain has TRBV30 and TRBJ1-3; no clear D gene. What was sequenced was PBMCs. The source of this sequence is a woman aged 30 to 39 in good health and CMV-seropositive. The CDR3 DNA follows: TGTGCCTGGAGTGTTAGCTCTGGAAACACCATATATTTT. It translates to CAWSVSSGNTIYF.